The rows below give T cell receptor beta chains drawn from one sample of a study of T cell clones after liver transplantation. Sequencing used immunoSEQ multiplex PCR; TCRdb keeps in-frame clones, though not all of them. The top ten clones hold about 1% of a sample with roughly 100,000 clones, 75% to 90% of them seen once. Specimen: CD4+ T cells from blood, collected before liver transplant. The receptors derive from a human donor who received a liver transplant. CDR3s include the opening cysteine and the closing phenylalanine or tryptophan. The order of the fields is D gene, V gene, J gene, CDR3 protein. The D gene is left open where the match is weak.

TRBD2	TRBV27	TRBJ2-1	CASSLSATSGRAYEQFF
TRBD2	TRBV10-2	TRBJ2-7	CASTGSWERGTWGQYF
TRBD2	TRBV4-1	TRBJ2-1	CASSQAGGRPGQFF
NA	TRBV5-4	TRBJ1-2	CASSSGGASNYGYTF
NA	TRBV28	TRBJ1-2	CASRPGPPRNYGYTF
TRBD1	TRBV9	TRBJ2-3	CASSGTGYTDTQYF
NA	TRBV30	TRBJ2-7	CAWTASYEQYF
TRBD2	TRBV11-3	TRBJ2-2	CASSLASGGRAGELFF
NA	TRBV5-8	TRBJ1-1	CASSLTANTEAFF
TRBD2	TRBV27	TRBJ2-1	CASSLSLAAPLRNEQFF
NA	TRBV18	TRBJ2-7	CASSQGGSGNYEQYF
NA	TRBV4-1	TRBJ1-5	CASSHAGAFNQPQHF
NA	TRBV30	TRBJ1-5	CAWSVGSNQPQHF
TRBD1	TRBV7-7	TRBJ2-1	CASSLGQGRYNEQFF
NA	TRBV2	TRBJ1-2	CASSEVEVGGYTF
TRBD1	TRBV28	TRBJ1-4	CASSPLQGKLFF
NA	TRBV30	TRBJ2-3	CAWTLGEITDTQYF
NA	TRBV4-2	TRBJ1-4	CASSQDFEKLFF
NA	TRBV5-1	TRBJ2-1	CASSLAGRGITLEQFF
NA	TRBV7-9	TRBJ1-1	CASSLKGRSTEAFF
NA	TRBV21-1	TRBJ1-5	CASTQGARGPQHF
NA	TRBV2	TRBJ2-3	CASKSPHTDTQYF
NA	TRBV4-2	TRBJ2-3	CASSQGSSADTQYF